The 31 T cell receptor beta chains below were found in one sample sequenced in a study of T cell responses to AZD1222 COVID-19 vaccine (dated by TCRdb to 2020 to 2023). The protocol used for the library was the immunoSEQ multiplex PCR assay. Here the immuneACCESS table is served through TCRdb, limited to in-frame sequences with V and J called. Missing clones are a known gap in these copies; in checked studies unresolved V genes cover under half, and the rest lacks a known reason. The sample contains nearly 110,000 clones, about nine tenths of them found a single time. Jointly, the top ten make up roughly 4.3% of the sample. The intended sense of this specimen's time point label: baseline before first vaccination. The material sequenced was peripheral blood, taken on day 0 of AZD1222 vaccination. These receptors originate from an adult in good health.

The rearrangement links TRBV5-1 to TRBJ1-1, with 7 positions matching TRBD1. Germline V gene sequence: CDR1 SGHRS, CDR2 YFSETQ. Trimming took 2 bases from V and 3 from J; bases not matched to a gene: 4. CDR3 length: 14 amino acids. The CDR3 DNA reads as TGCGCCAGCAGCTTAAGGCAGGGGGACACTGAAGCTTTCTTT. It codes for CASSLRQGDTEAFF.

V gene TRBV6-2 or TRBV6-3 combines with J gene TRBJ1-5; unclear D gene. The CDR3 covers 14 residues. Germline-derived CDR1 and CDR2 are MNHEY and SVGEGT. Trimming took 5 bases from V and 5 from J, leaving 13 bases between them. The CDR3 DNA follows: TGTGCCAGCAGTGTGAAGGGCGATCATCAGCCCCAGCATTTT. Protein product: CASSVKGDHQPQHF.

This chain connects TRBV30 to TRBJ2-7; D is unclear. Trimming removed 3 bases from V and 0 bases from J, with 6 bases in between. Germline V gives CDR1 GTSNPN, CDR2 SVGIG (reference sequence). The length of the CDR3 is 12 residues. The CDR3 loop reads CAWRKDSYEQYF. CDR3 nucleotide sequence: TGTGCCTGGAGGAAGGACTCCTACGAGCAGTACTTC.

The chain is built from TRBV29-1 and TRBJ1-1; no firm D call. Trimming took 7 bases from V and 8 from J, leaving 11 bases between them. This CDR3 is 10 amino acids long. In germline, CDR1 is SQVTM, CDR2 ANQGSEA. As DNA, the CDR3 is TGCAGCGCCGATGCGGTCGAAGCTTTCTTT. Translating it yields CSADAVEAFF. Filled out from reference TRBV29-1 and TRBJ1-1, the complete variable domain reads SAVISQKPSRDICQRGTSLTIQCQVDSQVTMMFWYRQQPGQSLTLIATANQGSEATYESGFVIDKFPISRPNLTFSTLTVSNMSPEDSSIYLCSADAVEAFFGQGTRLTVV.

The genes are TRBV5-1 and TRBJ1-3, with D possibly being TRBD1 (5 bases). V lost 4 bases, J lost 4 bases, and 12 bases lay in between. CDR3 length: 14 amino acids. Germline lookup yields CDR1 SGHRS and CDR2 YFSETQ. CDR3 nucleotides: TGCGCCAGCAGCGTAGACAGAAAGGGAAACACCATATATTTT. It encodes CASSVDRKGNTIYF.

The J gene is TRBJ2-1, the V gene TRBV6-5, with D possibly TRBD2 on 7 matching bases. Deletions cut 6 bases from V and 0 bases from J, with 12 bases between. CDR1 and CDR2 from the germline V gene are MNHEY and SVGAGI. This CDR3 has 15 amino acids. The CDR3 DNA is TGTGCCAGCAGGACGGGGGGCAGCTCCTACAATGAGCAGTTCTTC. Its translation is CASRTGGSSYNEQFF.

This clone was seen once. V and J are TRBV4-2 and TRBJ2-1, with a possible D match to TRBD2 (6 bases). From germline, CDR1 is LGHNA and CDR2 YNFKEQ. The CDR3 loop spans 14 amino acids. V was shortened by 7 bases and J by 0 bases, with 10 bases between the two germline ends. The CDR3 here is CASTSRDSYNEQFF. The DNA of the CDR3 is TGTGCCAGCACCTCGCGGGACTCCTACAATGAGCAGTTCTTC.

V gene TRBV29-1 combines with J gene TRBJ2-1, with a weak D call TRBD1 (6 bases). V lost 6 bases to trimming and J lost 2 bases, with 11 bases between them. The CDR3 spans 13 residues. Germline values: CDR1 SQVTM, CDR2 ANQGSEA. This chain's CDR3 is CSVRDTPYNEQFF. Written as DNA, the CDR3 is TGCAGCGTCCGGGACACCCCCTACAATGAGCAGTTCTTC.

The V call is TRBV2, the J call TRBJ1-6; possible D gene TRBD1, 5 bases. CDR1 and CDR2 from the germline V gene are SNHLY and FYNNEI. With 3 bases removed from V and 5 bases from J, the gap between germline ends came to 11 bases. The CDR3 extends over 15 amino acids. CDR3 sequence: CASSEWGNDNSPLHF. The CDR3, as DNA: TGTGCCAGCAGTGAGTGGGGCAACGATAATTCACCCCTCCACTTT.

The table lists this clone with a few counts. The rearrangement links TRBV27 to TRBJ2-2; D is undetermined. With 7 bases removed from V and 6 bases from J, the gap between germline ends came to 15 bases. Germline values: CDR1 MNHEY, CDR2 SMNVEV (reference sequence). This CDR3 contains 14 residues. CDR3 protein: CASMRLDKAGELFF. DNA of the CDR3: TGTGCCAGCATGCGCTTAGACAAGGCCGGGGAGCTGTTTTTT.

The chain couples TRBV19 to TRBJ1-1; 9 nucleotides align to TRBD1. Germline CDR1 is LNHDA and CDR2 is SQIVND (reference sequence). Germline trimming cut 5 bases from V and 1 base from J; bases unmatched to any gene: 2. This CDR3 region has 14 residues. The DNA for the CDR3 is TGTGCCAGTAGTCACAGGGGGCAGAACACTGAAGCTTTCTTT. Translating it yields CASSHRGQNTEAFF.

The chain is built from TRBV2 and TRBJ1-6; D is unresolved. V lost 3 bases and J lost 3, with 6 bases in between. CDR1 and CDR2 from the germline V gene are SNHLY and FYNNEI. This CDR3 comprises 14 residues. CDR3 coding DNA: TGTGCCAGCAGTGAGTACAGCTATAATTCACCCCTCCACTTT. This translates into CASSEYSYNSPLHF.

The chain joins TRBV12-3 or TRBV12-4 to TRBJ2-5; D is perhaps TRBD1 or TRBD2 (5 bases each). The CDR3 is 13 amino acids. V lost 3 bases and J 5 bases, leaving 10 bases between the germline ends. DNA of the CDR3: TGTGCCAGCAGTTTTGAGAGGGGTGAGACCCAGTACTTC. Amino acid sequence: CASSFERGETQYF.

This chain connects TRBV6-2 or TRBV6-3 to TRBJ1-2; a weak D match, TRBD1 (5 bases). Looked up from germline, CDR1 is MNHEY and CDR2 is SVGEGT. The V and J ends lost 0 bases and 0 bases respectively, with 11 bases between them. The length of the CDR3 is 16 residues. The CDR3 coding sequence is TGTGCCAGCAGTTACTCCCAGACAGACGCTAACTATGGCTACACCTTC. Translating it yields CASSYSQTDANYGYTF.

The chain uses TRBV27 and TRBJ1-2; possibly TRBD1 for D (5 bases). The germline V gene has CDR1 MNHEY and CDR2 SMNVEV (reference sequence). V was cut by 3 bases and J by 5 bases, with 13 bases left in between. The CDR3 has 14 residues. The chain's CDR3 is CASSFSGRTYGYTF. The CDR3 DNA reads TGTGCCAGCAGTTTCTCAGGGAGGACTTATGGCTACACCTTC.

The table lists this clone with a count of one. The rearrangement links TRBV5-1 to TRBJ2-3; 9 bases fit TRBD2. The germline gives CDR1 SGHRS, CDR2 YFSETQ. This CDR3 has 15 amino acids. J was trimmed by 4 bases and V by 3 bases; bases with no gene match: 6. This CDR3 is CASSSGLAFSDTQYF. DNA for the CDR3: TGCGCCAGCAGCTCGGGACTAGCTTTTTCAGATACGCAGTATTTT.

The chain links TRBV18 to TRBJ2-7; no definite D call. Germline CDR1 KGHSH, CDR2 LQKENI. V dropped 3 bases and J dropped 4 bases, with 13 bases sitting between them. The CDR3 has 14 residues. This CDR3 reads CASSPTKGLYEQYF. As DNA, the CDR3 is TGTGCCAGCTCACCTACGAAAGGTCTTTACGAGCAGTACTTC.

The chain is built from TRBV9 and TRBJ2-7; TRBD2 matches at 8 bases. V was pared by 4 bases and J by 4 bases, with 13 bases of the junction left unmatched. Per the germline V gene, CDR1 is SGDLS and CDR2 is YYNGEE. The CDR3 consists of 16 residues. The CDR3 region has the DNA TGTGCCAGCAGCCATGGGCGGGGGGCCAAGGAGTACGAGCAGTACTTC. It is translated as CASSHGRGAKEYEQYF.

The CDR3 DNA reads TGTGCCAGCAGCGTCGGCGGGAACACTGAAGCTTTCTTT. It is translated as CASSVGGNTEAFF. The V and J genes are TRBV6-6 and TRBJ1-1; D not certain. The V gene's germline CDR1 is MNHNY and CDR2 SVGAGI (reference sequence). V lost 6 bases, J lost 1 base, and 9 bases lay in between. This CDR3 spans 13 amino acids.

A single count supports this clone. This chain links TRBV11-2 with TRBJ2-2; 11 nucleotides agree with TRBD2. There are 16 residues in the CDR3. With 4 bases clipped from V and 8 bases from J, the junction kept 9 bases outside the gene matches. Per the germline V gene, CDR1 is SGHAT and CDR2 is FQNNGV. CDR3 DNA: TGTGCCAGCAGCTCCCATAGCGGGAGGGCCTCGGGGGAGCTGTTTTTT. Translated: CASSSHSGRASGELFF.

The chain couples TRBV7-8 to TRBJ1-1; D may be TRBD1 (6 bases). The V end lost 7 bases, the J end lost 0 bases, and 12 bases lay between the germline ends. CDR1 is SGHVS, CDR2 FQNEAQ, per germline. The CDR3 sequence is 14 residues long. CDR3 loop: CASTETGLNTEAFF. The CDR3 DNA reads as TGTGCCAGCACGGAGACAGGATTGAACACTGAAGCTTTCTTT.

The chain combines TRBV4-3 with TRBJ1-2, with D perhaps matching TRBD1 (6 bases). This CDR3 spans 14 amino acids. V was pared by 5 bases and J by 3 bases, with 13 bases between. Looked up from germline, CDR1 is LGHNA and CDR2 is YSLEER. CDR3: CASSKQGPDYGYTF. The CDR3 nucleotides are TGCGCCAGCAGCAAACAGGGACCTGACTATGGCTACACCTTC.

This rearrangement joins TRBV10-3 to TRBJ1-2, with no clear D. Germline lookup yields CDR1 ENHRY and CDR2 SYGVKD. CDR3 size: 14 residues. The V end was cut by 2 bases, the J end by 6 bases, with 13 bases between. CDR3 DNA: TGTGCCATCAGTGAGGGCAGAGAGACTGATGGCTACACCTTC. It translates to CAISEGRETDGYTF.

The chain carries TRBV27 and TRBJ2-1; D is undetermined. The CDR3 has 13 amino acids. Germline V gene sequence: CDR1 MNHEY, CDR2 SMNVEV (reference sequence). Trimming stripped 5 bases from V and 8 bases from J, with 13 bases between. The CDR3 loop reads CASSLKTGDEQFF. DNA for the CDR3: TGTGCCAGCAGTCTCAAGACGGGCGATGAGCAGTTCTTC.

V and J are TRBV3-1 (or the pseudogene TRBV3-2) and TRBJ1-2; D remains ambiguous. The CDR3 spans 13 residues. Deletions cut 5 bases from V and 4 bases from J, with 11 bases between. Looked up from germline, CDR1 is LGHDT and CDR2 is YNNKEL (reference sequence). CDR3 region: CASSTGLGYGYTF. In nucleotides, the CDR3 is TGTGCCAGCAGCACGGGTCTCGGCTATGGCTACACCTTC.

The rearrangement links TRBV5-1 to TRBJ2-1; 12 bases fit TRBD2. The CDR3 contains 19 residues. Germline CDR1 SGHRS, CDR2 YFSETQ. Unmatched junction bases numbered 13, after V lost 0 bases and J lost 6 bases. The CDR3 protein is CASSLAASGRVGPSNEQFF. In DNA form, the CDR3 reads TGCGCCAGCAGCTTGGCGGCTAGCGGGAGGGTGGGGCCGAGCAATGAGCAGTTCTTC. The full variable domain, rest sourced from reference TRBV5-1 and TRBJ2-1, is KAGVTQTPRYLIKTRGQQVTLSCSPISGHRSVSWYQQTPGQGLQFLFEYFSETQRNKGNFPGRFSGRQFSNSRSEMNVSTLELGDSALYLCASSLAASGRVGPSNEQFFGPGTRLTVL.

CDR3 bases: TGTGCCTCAGCAACTCTACCCGGGACAGGGAGGGATGAGCAGTTCTTC. Protein sequence: CASATLPGTGRDEQFF. The chain recombines TRBV6-4 with TRBJ2-1, with 9 bases lining up with TRBD1. The CDR3 length is 16 residues. CDR1 is MRHNA and CDR2 is SNTAGT in the germline V gene. V gave up 11 bases and J gave up 8 bases; unmatched junction bases: 19.

The chain employs TRBV5-1 and TRBJ2-3; no definite D call. CDR1 is SGHRS, CDR2 YFSETQ, per germline. CDR3 length: 11 residues. Trimming pared 2 bases from V and 6 bases from J, leaving 4 bases between. CDR3 sequence: CASSFQDTQYF. The CDR3 DNA is TGCGCCAGCAGCTTTCAGGATACGCAGTATTTT.

The J gene is TRBJ1-2, the V gene TRBV6-2 or TRBV6-3, with D uncertain. Looked up from germline, CDR1 is MNHEY and CDR2 is SVGEGT. This CDR3 has 15 residues. Trimming took 2 bases from V and 4 from J, leaving 14 bases between them. This CDR3 reads CASSYTLAGAYGYTF. The CDR3 region has the DNA TGTGCCAGCAGTTACACCCTAGCCGGAGCCTATGGCTACACCTTC.

The chain links TRBV28 to TRBJ1-4; maybe TRBD1 (6 bases). Germline lookup yields CDR1 MDHEN and CDR2 SYDVKM. There are 15 residues in the CDR3. Trimming took 3 bases from V and 4 from J, leaving 12 bases between them. CDR3 DNA sequence: TGTGCCAGCAGTTTCATACAGGGCATTAATGAAAAACTGTTTTTT. Its translation is CASSFIQGINEKLFF.

This clone was observed a single time. The chain links TRBV7-8 to TRBJ2-6; tentative D call: TRBD1 (6 bases). Trimming stripped 0 bases from V and 4 bases from J, with 7 bases between. Germline loops: CDR1 SGHVS, CDR2 FQNEAQ. The CDR3 sequence is 15 residues long. CDR3 sequence (DNA): TGTGCCAGCAGCTTAGCCGGGACAGGGGCCAACGTCCTGACTTTC. Translated: CASSLAGTGANVLTF.